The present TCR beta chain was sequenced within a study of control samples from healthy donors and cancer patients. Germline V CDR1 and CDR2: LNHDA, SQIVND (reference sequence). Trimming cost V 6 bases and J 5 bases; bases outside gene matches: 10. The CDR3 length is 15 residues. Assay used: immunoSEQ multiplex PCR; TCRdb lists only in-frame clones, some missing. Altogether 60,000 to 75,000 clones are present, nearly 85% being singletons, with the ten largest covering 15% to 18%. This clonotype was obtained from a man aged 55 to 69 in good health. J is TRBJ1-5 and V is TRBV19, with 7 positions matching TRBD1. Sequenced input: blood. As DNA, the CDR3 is TGTGCCAGTAGGGAACGGGACAGATCATATCAGCCCCAGCATTTT. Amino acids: CASRERDRSYQPQHF.